One and the same sample provided the 9 T cell receptor beta chains below, sequenced in a study of blood T cell repertoires in COVID-19. Libraries were prepared by immunoSEQ multiplex PCR; TCRdb keeps only in-frame clonotypes and omits some of them. The sample yields approximately 260,000 clones, 90% seen once. Material for sequencing was peripheral blood. The origin of the receptors is a woman in her fifties or sixties with COVID-19, enrolled during active disease.

About this clone itself: Other DNA variants within this sample encode the same CDR3. V and J are TRBV12-3 or TRBV12-4 and TRBJ2-5, with 8 bases that match TRBD1. V gave up 8 bases and J gave up 5 bases; unmatched junction bases: 4. The CDR3 sequence is 12 residues long. The CDR3 sequence is CASRRGPETQYF. The CDR3 DNA reads as TGTGCCAGCCGCAGGGGGCCGGAGACCCAGTACTTC.

V usage is TRBV29-1 and J usage is TRBJ1-2; D uncertain. Germline V gene data show CDR1 as SQVTM and CDR2 as ANQGSEA. CDR3 size: 13 residues. V lost 5 bases and J 2 bases, leaving 12 bases between the germline ends. The CDR3 bases are TGCAGCGTTTCGGGTAGGCAGAACTATGGCTACACCTTC. Its protein is CSVSGRQNYGYTF.

The J gene is TRBJ1-5, the V gene TRBV6-4; TRBD1 matches at 11 bases. The length of the CDR3 is 17 residues. The germline gives CDR1 MRHNA, CDR2 SNTAGT. V lost 0 bases and J lost 5; bases outside the gene matches: 6. The CDR3 here is CASSDSRTGGIDQPQHF. DNA for the CDR3: TGTGCCAGCAGTGACTCTAGGACAGGGGGCATCGATCAGCCCCAGCATTTT.

Comments on this clone: The DNA is omitted, as the CDR3 cannot be located on it reliably, and the CDR3 follows TCRdb's listing. The chain has TRBV6-4 and TRBJ1-1. The germline gives CDR1 MRHNA, CDR2 SNTAGT. Both ends counted, the CDR3 spans 13 residues. This CDR3 reads CASSDFRGGEAFF.

The rearrangement uses TRBV4-1 and TRBJ2-1; the D is unclear. Germline V gives CDR1 MGHRA, CDR2 YSYEKL. The CDR3 sequence is 15 residues long. Trimming stripped 3 bases from V and 0 bases from J, with 9 bases between. The CDR3 DNA reads as TGCGCCAGCAGCCAGGGCGCCAGCTCCTACAATGAGCAGTTCTTC. Residues: CASSQGASSYNEQFF.

V and J are TRBV4-3 and TRBJ2-5; possibly TRBD1 for D (5 bases). Trimming pared 0 bases from V and 7 bases from J, leaving 15 bases between. In germline, CDR1 is LGHNA, CDR2 YSLEER. This CDR3 comprises 15 residues. The CDR3 nucleotides read TGCGCCAGCAGCCAAGATAGAGTAGGGGTTGGGACCCAGTACTTC. It encodes CASSQDRVGVGTQYF.

The rearrangement links TRBV27 to TRBJ1-6; 7 bases are a match to TRBD1. The CDR3 length is 14 residues. Unmatched junction bases numbered 8, after V lost 7 bases and J lost 8 bases. Looked up from germline, CDR1 is MNHEY and CDR2 is SMNVEV (reference sequence). CDR3: CASTTQGSYSPLHF. For the CDR3, the DNA is TGTGCCAGCACCACACAGGGGAGTTATTCACCCCTCCACTTT.

V and J are TRBV5-1 and TRBJ2-7; TRBD2 might be the D (6 bases). CDR3 length: 15 residues. The V end lost 0 bases, the J end lost 4 bases, and 14 bases lay between the germline ends. Germline CDR1 and CDR2: SGHRS and YFSETQ. The chain's CDR3 is CASSLVGGAGYEQYF. The CDR3, as DNA: TGCGCCAGCAGCTTGGTAGGTGGGGCGGGATACGAGCAGTACTTC.

The chain has TRBV18 and TRBJ2-5; TRBD2 matches 12 bases. The CDR3 spans 15 residues. The germline V gene has CDR1 KGHSH and CDR2 LQKENI. Losses at the gene ends were 5 bases for V and 2 bases for J; bases not matched to a gene: 3. The DNA of the CDR3 is TGTGCCAGCTCAACTAGCGGGGGGCGGCAAGAGACCCAGTACTTC. It specifies CASSTSGGRQETQYF.